Shown below are 13 T cell receptor beta chains from a single sample sequenced in a study of blood T cell repertoires in COVID-19. The method was immunoSEQ multiplex PCR; TCRdb's version includes in-frame clones alone and lacks a portion of them. The profile shows around 250,000 clones, 70% to 90% of them singletons. Specimen: PBMCs or T cells enriched from blood (not recorded which). The receptor source for this set is a man between 18 and 29 years old who had recovered from COVID-19.

The sample holds a few counts of this clone. V is TRBV6-1 and J is TRBJ2-7; TRBD1 aligns across 9 bases. Germline V gene lookup returns CDR1 MNHNS and CDR2 SASEGT. V dropped 4 bases and J dropped 5; count of bases not matched to a gene: 12. There are 16 residues in the CDR3. The CDR3 coding sequence is TGTGCCAGCAGTGCAAAGGAGGGGACAGGGAACAACGAGCAGTACTTC. This encodes CASSAKEGTGNNEQYF.

This chain joins TRBV28 and TRBJ1-2; D gene unclear. The germline gives CDR1 MDHEN, CDR2 SYDVKM. Trimming took 5 bases from V and 7 from J, leaving 14 bases between them. This CDR3 has 13 amino acids. The CDR3 loop is CASSQETRTGYTF. The CDR3 nucleotides are TGTGCCAGCAGTCAGGAAACACGTACTGGCTACACCTTC.

V usage is TRBV7-2 and J usage is TRBJ1-1; 8 bases are shared with TRBD1. Trimming took 5 bases from V and 4 from J; bases not matched to a gene: 6. The CDR3 totals 14 residues. Germline CDR1 and CDR2: SGHTA and FQGNSA. The CDR3 DNA reads TGTGCCAGCAGCACTAGGACAGGGATCACTGAAGCTTTCTTT. It is translated as CASSTRTGITEAFF. The full variable domain, rest sourced from reference TRBV7-2 and TRBJ1-1, is GAGVSQSPSNKVTEKGKDVELRCDPISGHTALYWYRQSLGQGLEFLIYFQGNSAPDKSGLPSDRFSAERTGGSVSTLTIQRTQQEDSAVYLCASSTRTGITEAFFGQGTRLTVV.

This sequence joins TRBV2 and TRBJ1-5; 7 bases match TRBD1. Unmatched junction bases numbered 5, after V lost 5 bases and J lost 4 bases. This CDR3 has 14 residues. Germline V gives CDR1 SNHLY, CDR2 FYNNEI. The CDR3 coding sequence is TGTGCCAGCAGTCCGACAGGGCGGAATCAGCCCCAGCATTTT. As protein: CASSPTGRNQPQHF.

The V gene is TRBV25-1, the J gene TRBJ2-3; D may be TRBD2 (7 bases). The CDR3 is 18 amino acids. V was clipped by 2 bases and J by 0 bases, with 18 bases between them. Germline V gene data show CDR1 as MGHDK and CDR2 as SYGVNS. The CDR3 loop is CASSENRGGAPSTDTQYF. The CDR3 coding sequence is TGTGCCAGCAGTGAAAATCGAGGGGGGGCCCCAAGCACAGATACGCAGTATTTT.

The chain links TRBV18 to TRBJ1-4, with D possibly TRBD1 on 6 matching bases. V lost 5 bases and J 3 bases, leaving 19 bases between the germline ends. Germline V gives CDR1 KGHSH, CDR2 LQKENI. CDR3 size: 17 residues. The CDR3 protein is CASSSNGRGAANEKLFF. For the CDR3, the DNA is TGTGCCAGCTCATCAAACGGCCGGGGGGCTGCTAATGAAAAACTGTTTTTT.

The rearrangement uses TRBV7-8 and TRBJ2-3; perhaps TRBD1 as D (6 bases). V shed 0 bases and J shed 3 bases, with 13 bases lying between them. The CDR3 has 16 residues. Per germline, CDR1 SGHVS and CDR2 FQNEAQ. The CDR3: CASSLAQGTPTDTQYF. The CDR3 DNA reads as TGTGCCAGCAGCTTAGCCCAGGGGACCCCTACAGATACGCAGTATTTT.

The chain uses TRBV19 and TRBJ1-3, with 7 bases identical to TRBD1. Germline lookup yields CDR1 LNHDA and CDR2 SQIVND (reference sequence). The J segment lost 2 bases and the V segment lost 2 bases, leaving 6 bases of the junction unmatched. The CDR3 is made up of 16 amino acids. The CDR3 nucleotides are TGTGCCAGTAGTATATCGACCGGGACAGCTGGAAACACCATATATTTT. Translation gives CASSISTGTAGNTIYF.

This sequence joins TRBV25-1 and TRBJ2-1; D is possibly TRBD2 (6 bases). CDR3 length equals 14 residues. The germline V gene has CDR1 MGHDK and CDR2 SYGVNS. Trimming took off 4 bases at V and 6 bases at J, with 13 bases between the two ends. The CDR3 nucleotides are TGTGCCAGCAGTGTGACGGGAGAAGTCAATGAGCAGTTCTTC. The encoded protein is CASSVTGEVNEQFF.

This clone showed up just once. The genes are TRBV19 and TRBJ2-3; TRBD1 matches 7 bases. J was trimmed by 1 base and V by 5 bases; bases with no gene match: 6. Per the germline V gene, CDR1 is LNHDA and CDR2 is SQIVND (reference sequence). The length of the CDR3 is 15 residues. The CDR3 sequence: CASSSTGFGTDTQYF. CDR3 nucleotides: TGTGCCAGTAGTTCGACAGGGTTTGGCACAGATACGCAGTATTTT.

A single count supports this clone. This chain links TRBV19 with TRBJ2-7, with 10 bases that match TRBD1. In germline, CDR1 is LNHDA, CDR2 SQIVND (reference sequence). The CDR3 is made up of 14 amino acids. V shed 5 bases and J 2 bases; nucleotides not matched to a gene: 3. The CDR3 DNA reads TGTGCCAGTAGTCACGGACAGGGGGCCTACGAGCAGTACTTC. It specifies CASSHGQGAYEQYF.

The V and J genes are TRBV11-3 and TRBJ1-1; the D gene is possibly TRBD1 (6 bases). The V gene lost 4 bases and the J gene lost 0 bases, with 12 bases spanning the gap. Germline-derived CDR1 and CDR2 are SGHNT and YENEEA. The CDR3 totals 15 residues. The CDR3 DNA reads as TGTGCCAGCAGCTACTGGACAGAGATGAACACTGAAGCTTTCTTT. It codes for CASSYWTEMNTEAFF.

The V gene is TRBV3-1 (or the pseudogene TRBV3-2), the J gene TRBJ1-3; D is unclear. The CDR3 totals 13 residues. Germline-derived CDR1 and CDR2 are LGHDT and YNNKEL (reference sequence). Trimming cost V 8 bases and J 3 bases, with 11 bases left between them. The CDR3 is CASFGGNGNTIYF. The CDR3 coding sequence is TGTGCCAGCTTCGGAGGGAATGGAAACACCATATATTTT.